This TCR beta chain was identified in a study of T cell repertoires in cytomegalovirus infection. Background on the study: Public TCR beta signatures indicated both CMV infection and matching HLA type.

TCRdb reprocessed the reads with MiXCR, giving one entry per CDR3 protein. The sample holds a few hundred thousand distinct CDR3 sequences, approximately 8.3% seen once. In the case of this clonotype: Its matching antigen is unknown.

Findings and limits, study-wide: CMV-specific HLA-C-restricted TCR beta clonotypes dominated the ex vivo response.

Looked up from germline, CDR1 is LGHNA and CDR2 is YSLEER. Trimming left V 3 bases short and J 5 bases short, with 11 bases between. The CDR3 covers 14 residues. This TCR was recovered from a human donor in good health (CMV status not recorded). Some clones in this sample may be carry-over from other donors' samples. The chain joins TRBV4-3 to TRBJ2-1; a possible D gene is TRBD2 (6 bases). Specimen: PBMCs. CDR3 nucleotides: TGCGCCAGCAGCCAGAGAACGGGAGACAATGAGCAGTTCTTC. It translates to CASSQRTGDNEQFF.